Each of the 32 T cell receptor beta chains below was sequenced from the same sample in a study of early T cells in non-severe SARS-CoV-2 infection. TCRdb independently ran MiXCR on the 5' RACE reads; one entry per CDR3 protein. The data hold under 140,000 distinct CDR3 sequences, with 10% to 15% observed a single time. The sequences come from whole blood, collected at baseline. These receptor sequences come from an adult who was a healthcare worker with PCR-confirmed SARS-CoV-2 infection or an uninfected control (not recorded which).

This clonotype was picked up many times. The chain joins TRBV19 to TRBJ2-2; 9 bases are shared with TRBD1. The CDR3 has 16 residues. J was trimmed by 1 base and V by 7 bases; bases with no gene match: 7. Germline loops: CDR1 LNHDA, CDR2 SQIVND (reference sequence). DNA of the CDR3: TGTGCCAGTAAGGATCGGGGACAGGGGAACACCGGGGAGCTGTTTTTT. It encodes CASKDRGQGNTGELFF.

The chain joins TRBV5-1 to TRBJ1-4; D call uncertain. The CDR3 runs to 14 residues. V was cut by 4 bases and J by 12 bases, with 19 bases left in between. Germline V gene lookup returns CDR1 SGHRS and CDR2 YFSETQ. CDR3 region: CASSAWTPDGELFF. DNA for the CDR3: TGCGCCAGCAGCGCCTGGACCCCTGATGGGGAACTGTTTTTT. The full variable domain, rest sourced from reference TRBV5-1 and TRBJ1-4, is KAGVTQTPRYLIKTRGQQVTLSCSPISGHRSVSWYQQTPGQGLQFLFEYFSETQRNKGNFPGRFSGRQFSNSRSEMNVSTLELGDSALYLCASSAWTPDGELFFGSGTQLSVL.

This clonotype was picked up a small number of times. This chain uses TRBV9 with TRBJ2-7, with TRBD2 matching 8 bases. CDR1 is SGDLS and CDR2 is YYNGEE in the germline V gene. This CDR3 is built from 17 residues. V shed 0 bases, J shed 3 bases, and the junction held 11 bases outside the gene matches. The CDR3 DNA sequence: TGTGCCAGCAGCGTAGGGAGTAGCGGGGAGCTCCACTACGAGCAGTACTTC. It yields the protein CASSVGSSGELHYEQYF.

This clonotype was seen a few times. The chain has TRBV24-1 and TRBJ1-1; D is undetermined. Germline lookup yields CDR1 KGHDR and CDR2 SFDVKD. The CDR3 is 13 residues long. The ends were cut back, 8 bases at V and 1 base at J, with 10 bases in the middle. DNA for the CDR3: TGTGCCACCACAATGGGAAGGAACACTGAAGCTTTCTTT. Protein product: CATTMGRNTEAFF.

This clonotype came up a few times. V gene TRBV9 combines with J gene TRBJ1-1, with D unclear. V was pared by 0 bases and J by 4 bases, with 13 bases between. From germline, CDR1 is SGDLS and CDR2 YYNGEE. The CDR3 runs 15 residues. The DNA of the CDR3 is TGTGCCAGCAGCGTAGAGTCCCGGATTGGCACTGAAGCTTTCTTT. Translation gives CASSVESRIGTEAFF.

This clonotype appeared many times. The V gene is TRBV18, the J gene TRBJ1-6; TRBD1 matches 10 bases. Germline V gives CDR1 KGHSH, CDR2 LQKENI. This CDR3 has 14 amino acids. V was pared by 2 bases and J by 11 bases, with 3 bases of the junction left unmatched. In DNA, the CDR3 is TGTGCCAGCTCACCAGAGGGACAGGGGACACCCCTCCACTTT. Amino acids: CASSPEGQGTPLHF.

The V gene is TRBV11-1, the J gene TRBJ2-1; tentatively, D is TRBD2 (5 bases). The CDR3 spans 16 residues. V gave up 2 bases and J gave up 0 bases, with 11 bases separating them. CDR1 SGHAT and CDR2 FQDESV come from the germline V gene (reference sequence). The CDR3 reads CASSLRAGHSYNEQFF. CDR3 in DNA: TGTGCCAGCAGCTTAAGGGCGGGCCACTCCTACAATGAGCAGTTCTTC.

This clonotype occurred a few times. The CDR3 spells CSAPGQGAVEQYF. The CDR3 DNA follows: TGCAGTGCTCCGGGACAGGGGGCTGTCGAGCAGTACTTC. The rearrangement uses TRBV20-1 and TRBJ2-7; TRBD1 matches at 12 bases. This CDR3 comprises 13 residues. Germline CDR1 and CDR2: DFQATT and SNEGSKA (reference sequence). The junction had 5 bases not matched to a gene; V was cut back by 5 bases and J by 6 bases.

The rearrangement uses TRBV4-1 and TRBJ1-5; D is undetermined. CDR3 length: 15 residues. V was trimmed by 6 bases and J by 0 bases, leaving 12 bases between them. The germline gives CDR1 MGHRA, CDR2 YSYEKL. The CDR3 bases are TGCGCCAGCAGGAGCACACCGAATAGCAATCAGCCCCAGCATTTT. It codes for CASRSTPNSNQPQHF.

This clonotype turned up a few times. The J gene is TRBJ1-5, the V gene TRBV4-1; tentative D call: TRBD1 (6 bases). CDR1 is MGHRA, CDR2 YSYEKL, per germline. The CDR3 runs to 17 residues. Trimming stripped 1 base from V and 2 bases from J, with 15 bases between. The CDR3 protein is CASSQGLAAGGNQPQHF. DNA of the CDR3: TGCGCCAGCAGCCAAGGATTAGCCGCAGGGGGCAATCAGCCCCAGCATTTT.

This clonotype occurred a few times. J is TRBJ1-1 and V is TRBV12-3 or TRBV12-4; no definite D call. CDR3 size: 14 residues. With 5 bases removed from V and 0 bases from J, the gap between germline ends came to 10 bases. The CDR3, as DNA: TGTGCCAGCAGTCTTGTCAGCATGAACACTGAAGCTTTCTTT. As protein: CASSLVSMNTEAFF.

The table lists this clonotype with many counts. The rearrangement uses TRBV5-1 and TRBJ1-1, with D maybe TRBD1 (6 bases). This CDR3 spans 13 amino acids. Trimming removed 4 bases at V and 4 bases at J, with 11 bases between. Germline V lookup: CDR1 SGHRS, CDR2 YFSETQ. The CDR3 coding sequence is TGCGCCAGCAGCCCACAGGGTAGCACTGAAGCTTTCTTT. It specifies CASSPQGSTEAFF.

The rearrangement uses TRBV13 and TRBJ2-7; TRBD2 aligns across 12 bases. This CDR3 has 14 amino acids. CDR1 is PRHDT, CDR2 FYEKMQ, per germline (reference sequence). Losses at the gene ends were 10 bases for V and 4 bases for J; bases not matched to a gene: 8. CDR3 sequence (DNA): TGTGCCACAACCCTAGCGGGAGGGCCTTACGAGCAGTACTTC. It codes for CATTLAGGPYEQYF.

This clonotype has only a few counts. The V call is TRBV11-1, the J call TRBJ2-2; the match to TRBD2 covers 11 bases. Germline assignment: CDR1 SGHAT and CDR2 FQDESV (reference sequence). The CDR3 is made up of 18 amino acids. J lost 3 bases, V lost 2 bases, and 8 bases had no gene match. The DNA for the CDR3 is TGTGCCAGCAGCTTAACCCGTAGCGGGGGGGCCGACACCGGGGAGCTGTTTTTT. Its protein product is CASSLTRSGGADTGELFF.

This clonotype was counted ten times or more. J is TRBJ2-7 and V is TRBV7-9; the D is unclear. Between the trimmed V and J ends, which lost 5 bases and 0 bases, there was a span of 11 bases. Per germline, CDR1 SEHNR and CDR2 FQNEAQ (reference sequence). The CDR3 has 14 residues. The CDR3 bases are TGTGCCAGCAGCCCCCGAACGAGCTCCTACGAGCAGTACTTC. Protein product: CASSPRTSSYEQYF.

This clonotype has a count of ten or more. The rearrangement joins TRBV6-1 to TRBJ1-1; D might be TRBD1 (6 bases). Germline V gives CDR1 MNHNS, CDR2 SASEGT. The CDR3 is 14 residues long. Trimming took off 7 bases at V and 1 base at J, with 13 bases between the two ends. DNA for the CDR3: TGTGCCAGCAAAATGACAGGCCGGAACACTGAAGCTTTCTTT. Its protein product is CASKMTGRNTEAFF.

The J gene is TRBJ1-5, the V gene TRBV28; 7 nucleotides match TRBD1. J gave up 6 bases and V 8 bases, and 10 bases lay outside the gene matches. Germline CDR1 is MDHEN and CDR2 is SYDVKM. The CDR3 contains 14 residues. CDR3 amino acids: CASWERGRGQPQHF. The CDR3 DNA reads TGTGCCAGCTGGGAGAGGGGGCGAGGTCAGCCCCAGCATTTT.

This clonotype was seen a handful of times. This chain uses TRBV4-2 with TRBJ1-2, with D perhaps TRBD1 (6 bases). The germline V gene encodes CDR1 LGHNA and CDR2 YNFKEQ. CDR3 length equals 15 residues. Trimming stripped 5 bases from V and 0 bases from J, with 13 bases between. Written as DNA, the CDR3 is TGTGCCAGCAGCTACGAGGACAGAGCTAACTATGGCTACACCTTC. It encodes CASSYEDRANYGYTF.

This rearrangement joins TRBV30 to TRBJ2-7; D is perhaps TRBD1 (5 bases). CDR1 and CDR2 from the germline V gene are GTSNPN and SVGIG (reference sequence). V was cut by 3 bases and J by 5 bases, with 8 bases left in between. The CDR3 covers 11 residues. CDR3 protein: CAWSWGNEQYF. The DNA of the CDR3 is TGTGCCTGGAGCTGGGGCAACGAGCAGTACTTC. Complete variable domain (other parts from reference TRBV30 and TRBJ2-7): SQTIHQWPATLVQPVGSPLSLECTVEGTSNPNLYWYRQAAGRGLQLLFYSVGIGQISSEVPQNLSASRPQDRQFILSSKKLLLSDSGFYLCAWSWGNEQYFGPGTRLTVT.

This clonotype was counted only a few times. The genes are TRBV7-3 and TRBJ2-3; D is ambiguous. The CDR3 consists of 14 residues. Trimming cost V 2 bases and J 4 bases, with 10 bases left between them. Per germline, CDR1 SGHTA and CDR2 FQGTGA. The CDR3: CASSLQTLPDTQYF. In DNA, the CDR3 is TGTGCCAGCAGCTTACAAACCCTACCAGATACGCAGTATTTT.

This sequence joins TRBV6-1 and TRBJ2-1, with D perhaps matching TRBD2 (5 bases). Germline V CDR1 and CDR2: MNHNS, SASEGT. This CDR3 comprises 13 residues. The V gene lost 6 bases and the J gene lost 10 bases, with 16 bases spanning the gap. The CDR3 nucleotides are TGTGCCAGCAGGGTGGACTCGCGTGGGGAGCAGTTCTTC. Translating gives CASRVDSRGEQFF.

This clonotype came up a few times. The rearrangement links TRBV9 to TRBJ2-1; D ambiguous. The ends were cut back, 3 bases at V and 0 bases at J, with 13 bases in the middle. Germline-derived CDR1 and CDR2 are SGDLS and YYNGEE. This CDR3 has 16 residues. The CDR3 sequence: CASSALASSSYNEQFF. The CDR3, as DNA: TGTGCCAGCAGCGCCTTAGCCTCAAGCTCCTACAATGAGCAGTTCTTC. Combining the CDR3 with reference TRBV9 and TRBJ2-1 gives the whole variable domain DSGVTQTPKHLITATGQRVTLRCSPRSGDLSVYWYQQSLDQGLQFLIQYYNGEERAKGNILERFSAQQFPDLHSELNLSSLELGDSALYFCASSALASSSYNEQFFGPGTRLTVL.

This clonotype was recorded a few times. V gene TRBV7-2 combines with J gene TRBJ2-1; 9 bases map to TRBD2. This CDR3 has 17 residues. In germline, CDR1 is SGHTA, CDR2 FQGNSA. After removal of 2 bases from V and 9 bases from J, the junction contained 14 bases not matched to a gene. As DNA, the CDR3 is TGTGCCAGCAGCTTATCCTTCAATAGCGGGAGAAGGGGTGAGCAGTTCTTC. Translation gives CASSLSFNSGRRGEQFF.

This clonotype appeared many times. The gene calls are TRBV3-1 and TRBJ1-2; possibly TRBD1 for D (6 bases). The V and J ends lost 4 bases and 3 bases respectively, with 9 bases between them. Germline V gene sequence: CDR1 LGHDT, CDR2 YNNKEL (reference sequence). CDR3 length: 13 amino acids. CDR3 sequence reads: CASSRTEYYGYTF. In nucleotides, the CDR3 is TGTGCCAGCAGCCGGACAGAATACTATGGCTACACCTTC.

There are a few counts of this clonotype. This chain uses TRBV16 with TRBJ1-6; D is unclear. The CDR3 sequence is 16 residues long. Trimming left V 5 bases short and J 8 bases short, with 19 bases between. The germline V gene has CDR1 KGHSY and CDR2 FQNENV. The CDR3 nucleotides are TGTGCCAGCAGCGAACTCAGACCGCACTCCGATTCACCCCTCCACTTT. It is translated as CASSELRPHSDSPLHF.

CDR3 protein: CASSYWANEQFF. CDR3 sequence (DNA): TGTGCCAGCAGTTACTGGGCCAATGAGCAGTTCTTC. The rearrangement links TRBV6-2 or TRBV6-3 to TRBJ2-1, with unresolved D. V was cut by 1 base and J by 6 bases, with 4 bases left in between. The CDR3 extends over 12 amino acids. In germline, CDR1 is MNHEY, CDR2 SVGEGT.

Many counts were recorded for this clonotype. The genes are TRBV20-1 and TRBJ2-5, with TRBD2 matching over 8 bases. CDR3 length equals 14 residues. V lost 6 bases to trimming and J lost 4 bases; unmatched junction nucleotides: 10. The germline V gene has CDR1 DFQATT and CDR2 SNEGSKA (reference sequence). CDR3 nucleotide sequence: TGCAGTGCCCCGGGACTAGGGATCGGAGAGACCCAGTACTTC. Protein product: CSAPGLGIGETQYF.

This clonotype appeared many times. The V and J genes are TRBV7-6 and TRBJ2-2; D is unresolved. The CDR3 consists of 16 residues. Trimming left V 1 base short and J 0 bases short, with 9 bases between. Germline-derived CDR1 and CDR2 are SGHVS and FNYEAQ. CDR3 DNA: TGTGCCAGCAGCTTAGGGACGGCCTCGAACACCGGGGAGCTGTTTTTT. This gives the protein CASSLGTASNTGELFF.

The chain joins TRBV12-3 or TRBV12-4 to TRBJ2-2; D perhaps matches TRBD1 (5 bases). V gave up 6 bases and J gave up 0 bases, with 8 bases separating them. This CDR3 spans 14 amino acids. CDR3 DNA sequence: TGTGCCAGCAGGCGACAGTCGAACACCGGGGAGCTGTTTTTT. Encoded protein: CASRRQSNTGELFF.

This clonotype was recorded at least ten times. The J gene is TRBJ2-7, the V gene TRBV5-1; 10 bases map to TRBD2. CDR1 and CDR2 from the germline V gene are SGHRS and YFSETQ. The V and J ends lost 3 bases and 1 base, in that order; junction bases with no gene match: 4. This CDR3 is 15 amino acids long. Here the CDR3 DNA reads TGCGCCAGCAGCTGGGGGACTAGCGAGTCCTACGAGCAGTACTTC. The encoded protein is CASSWGTSESYEQYF.

This clonotype has more than one count but fewer than ten. The chain recombines TRBV11-2 with TRBJ2-1; tentatively, D is TRBD1 or TRBD2 (5 bases each). The CDR3 runs to 14 residues. Trimming cost V 1 base and J 9 bases, with 13 bases left between them. From germline, CDR1 is SGHAT and CDR2 FQNNGV. Written as DNA, the CDR3 is TGTGCCAGCAGCTTAGTAGGGGCAGGGACTGAGCAGTTCTTC. Amino acid sequence: CASSLVGAGTEQFF.

The sample holds a few counts of this clonotype. The chain employs TRBV2 and TRBJ1-2, with TRBD1 identical over 9 bases. CDR1 and CDR2 from the germline V gene are SNHLY and FYNNEI. The CDR3 has 13 amino acids. Germline trimming cut 8 bases from V and 0 bases from J; bases unmatched to any gene: 1. This chain's CDR3 is CASRDRANYGYTF. CDR3 sequence (DNA): TGTGCCAGCCGGGACAGGGCTAACTATGGCTACACCTTC.